This T cell receptor (beta chain) was captured in a study of identical twins. TCRdb re-analysed the 5' RACE reads in MiXCR, keeping a single row per CDR3 protein. The table lists approximately 1.8 million distinct CDR3 sequences, under 35% of them singletons. In the case of this clonotype: Its target is unknown.

Whole-study results and caveats: Insertions were fewer in abundant cord blood beta clonotypes, whereas memory repertoires showed none of this pattern.

Trimming left V 7 bases short and J 2 bases short, with 12 bases between. The CDR3 contains 14 residues. The chain employs TRBV12-3 or TRBV12-4 and TRBJ1-5, with D perhaps matching TRBD1 (5 bases). This clonotype originated in a newborn girl in good health. The specimen was cord blood. The CDR3 reads CASTNQGRNQPQHF. CDR3 DNA sequence: TGTGCCAGCACTAACCAGGGCCGCAATCAGCCCCAGCATTTT.